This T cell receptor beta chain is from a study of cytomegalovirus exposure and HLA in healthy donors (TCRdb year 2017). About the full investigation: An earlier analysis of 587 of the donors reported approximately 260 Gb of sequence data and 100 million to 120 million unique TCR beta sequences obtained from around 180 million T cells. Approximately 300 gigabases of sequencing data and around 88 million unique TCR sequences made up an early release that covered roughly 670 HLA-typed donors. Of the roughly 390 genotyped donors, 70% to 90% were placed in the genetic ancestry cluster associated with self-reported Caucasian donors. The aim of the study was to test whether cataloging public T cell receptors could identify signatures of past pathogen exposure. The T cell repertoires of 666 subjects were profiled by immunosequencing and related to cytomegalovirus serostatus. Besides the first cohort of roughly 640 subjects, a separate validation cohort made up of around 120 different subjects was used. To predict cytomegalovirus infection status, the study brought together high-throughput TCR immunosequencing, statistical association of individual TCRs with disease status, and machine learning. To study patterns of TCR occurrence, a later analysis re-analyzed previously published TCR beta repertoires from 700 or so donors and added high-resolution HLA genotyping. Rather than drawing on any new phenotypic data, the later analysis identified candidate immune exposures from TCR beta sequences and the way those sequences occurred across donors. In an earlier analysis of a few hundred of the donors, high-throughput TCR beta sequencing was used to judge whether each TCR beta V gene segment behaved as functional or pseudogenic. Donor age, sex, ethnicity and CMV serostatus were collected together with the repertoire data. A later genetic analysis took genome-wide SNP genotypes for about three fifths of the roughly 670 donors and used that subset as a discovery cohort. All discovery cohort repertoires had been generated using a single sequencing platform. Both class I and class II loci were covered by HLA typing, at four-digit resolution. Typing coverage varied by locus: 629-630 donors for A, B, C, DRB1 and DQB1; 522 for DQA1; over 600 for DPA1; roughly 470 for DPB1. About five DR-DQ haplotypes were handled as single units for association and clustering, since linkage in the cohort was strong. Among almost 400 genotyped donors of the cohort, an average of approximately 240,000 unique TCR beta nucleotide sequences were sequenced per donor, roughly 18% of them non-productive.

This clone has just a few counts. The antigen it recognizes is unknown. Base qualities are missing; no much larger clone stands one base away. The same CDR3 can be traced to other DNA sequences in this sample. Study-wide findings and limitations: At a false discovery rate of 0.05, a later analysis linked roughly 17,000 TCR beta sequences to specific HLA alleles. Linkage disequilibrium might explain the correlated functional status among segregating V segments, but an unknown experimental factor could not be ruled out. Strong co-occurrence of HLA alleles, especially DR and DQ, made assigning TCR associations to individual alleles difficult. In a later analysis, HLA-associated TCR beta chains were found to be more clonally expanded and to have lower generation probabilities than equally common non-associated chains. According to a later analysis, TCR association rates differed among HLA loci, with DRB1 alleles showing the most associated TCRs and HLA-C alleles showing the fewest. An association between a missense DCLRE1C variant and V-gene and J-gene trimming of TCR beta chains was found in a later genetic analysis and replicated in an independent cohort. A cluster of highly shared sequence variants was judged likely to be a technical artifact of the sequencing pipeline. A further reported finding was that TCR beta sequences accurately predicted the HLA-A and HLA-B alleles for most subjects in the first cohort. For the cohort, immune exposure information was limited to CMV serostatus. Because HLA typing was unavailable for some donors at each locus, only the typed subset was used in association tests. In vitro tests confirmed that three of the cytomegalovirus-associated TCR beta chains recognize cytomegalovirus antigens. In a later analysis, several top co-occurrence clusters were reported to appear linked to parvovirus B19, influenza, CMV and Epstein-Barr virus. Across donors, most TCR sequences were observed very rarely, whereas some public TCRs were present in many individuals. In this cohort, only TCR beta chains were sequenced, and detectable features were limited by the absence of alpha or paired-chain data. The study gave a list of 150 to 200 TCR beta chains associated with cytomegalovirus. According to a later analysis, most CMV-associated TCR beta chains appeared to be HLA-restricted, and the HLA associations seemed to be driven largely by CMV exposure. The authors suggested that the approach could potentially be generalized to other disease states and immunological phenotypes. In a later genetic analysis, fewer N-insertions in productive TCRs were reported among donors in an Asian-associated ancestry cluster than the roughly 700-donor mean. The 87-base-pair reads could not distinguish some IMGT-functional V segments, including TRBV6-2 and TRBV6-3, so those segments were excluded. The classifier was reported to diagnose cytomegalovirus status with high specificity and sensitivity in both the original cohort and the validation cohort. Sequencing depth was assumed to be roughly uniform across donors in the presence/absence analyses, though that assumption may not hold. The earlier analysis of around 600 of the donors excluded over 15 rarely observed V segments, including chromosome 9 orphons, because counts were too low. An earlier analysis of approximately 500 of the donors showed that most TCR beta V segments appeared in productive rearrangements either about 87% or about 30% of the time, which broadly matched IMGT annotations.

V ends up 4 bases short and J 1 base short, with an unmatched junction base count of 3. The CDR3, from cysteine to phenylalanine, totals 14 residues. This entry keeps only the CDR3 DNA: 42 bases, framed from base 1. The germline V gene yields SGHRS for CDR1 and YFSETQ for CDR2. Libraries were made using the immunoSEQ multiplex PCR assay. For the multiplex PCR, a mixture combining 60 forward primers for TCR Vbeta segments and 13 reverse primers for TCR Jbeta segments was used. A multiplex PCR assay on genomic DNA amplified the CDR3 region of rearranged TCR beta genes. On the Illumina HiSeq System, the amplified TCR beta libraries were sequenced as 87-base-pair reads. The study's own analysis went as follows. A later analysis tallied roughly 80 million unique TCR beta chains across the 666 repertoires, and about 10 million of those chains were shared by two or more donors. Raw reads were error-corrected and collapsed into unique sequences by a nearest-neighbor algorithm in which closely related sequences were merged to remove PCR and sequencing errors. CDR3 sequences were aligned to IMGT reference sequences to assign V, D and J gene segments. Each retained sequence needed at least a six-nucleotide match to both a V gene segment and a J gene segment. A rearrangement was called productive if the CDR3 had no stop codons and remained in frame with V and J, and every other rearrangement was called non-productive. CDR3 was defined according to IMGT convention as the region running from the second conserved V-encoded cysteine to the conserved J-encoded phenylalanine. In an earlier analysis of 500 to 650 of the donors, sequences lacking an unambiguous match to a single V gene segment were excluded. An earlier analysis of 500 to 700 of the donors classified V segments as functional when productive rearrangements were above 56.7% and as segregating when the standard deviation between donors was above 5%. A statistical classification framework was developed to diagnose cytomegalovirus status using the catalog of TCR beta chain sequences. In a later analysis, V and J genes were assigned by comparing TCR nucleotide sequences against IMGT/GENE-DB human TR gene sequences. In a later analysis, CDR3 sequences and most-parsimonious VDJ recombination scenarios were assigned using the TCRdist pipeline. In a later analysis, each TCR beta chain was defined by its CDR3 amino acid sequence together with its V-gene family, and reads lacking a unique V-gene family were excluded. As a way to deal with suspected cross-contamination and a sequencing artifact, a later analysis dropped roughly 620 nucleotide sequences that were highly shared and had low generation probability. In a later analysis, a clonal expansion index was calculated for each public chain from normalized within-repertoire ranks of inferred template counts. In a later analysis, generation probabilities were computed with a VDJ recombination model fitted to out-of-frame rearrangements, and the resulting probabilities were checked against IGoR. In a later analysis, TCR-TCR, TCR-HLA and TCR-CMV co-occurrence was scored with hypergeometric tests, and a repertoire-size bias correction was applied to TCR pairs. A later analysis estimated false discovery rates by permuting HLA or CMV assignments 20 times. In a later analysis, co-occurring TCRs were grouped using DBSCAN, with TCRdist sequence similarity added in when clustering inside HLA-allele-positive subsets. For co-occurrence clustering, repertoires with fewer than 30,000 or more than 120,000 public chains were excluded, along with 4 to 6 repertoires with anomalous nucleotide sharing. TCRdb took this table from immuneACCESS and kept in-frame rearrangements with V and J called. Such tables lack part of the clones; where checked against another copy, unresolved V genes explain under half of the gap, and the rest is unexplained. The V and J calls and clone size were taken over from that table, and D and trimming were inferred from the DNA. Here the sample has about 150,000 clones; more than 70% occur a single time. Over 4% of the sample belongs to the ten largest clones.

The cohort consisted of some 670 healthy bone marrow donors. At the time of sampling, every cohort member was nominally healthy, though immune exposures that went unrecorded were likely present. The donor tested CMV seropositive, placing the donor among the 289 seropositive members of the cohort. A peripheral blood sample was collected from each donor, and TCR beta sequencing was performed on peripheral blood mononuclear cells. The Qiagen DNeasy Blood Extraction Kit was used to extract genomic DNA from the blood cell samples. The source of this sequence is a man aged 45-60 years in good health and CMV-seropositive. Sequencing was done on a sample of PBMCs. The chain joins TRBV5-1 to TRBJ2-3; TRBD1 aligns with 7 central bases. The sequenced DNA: TGCGCCAGCAGCCCCGGGACAGGCACAGATACGCAGTATTTT. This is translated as CASSPGTGTDTQYF.